These T cell receptor beta chains were read from a single sample in a study of blood T cells in healthy people across ages. Via MiXCR, TCRdb re-called the 5' RACE reads, giving one row per CDR3 protein. The repertoire holds 1.8 million or so distinct CDR3 sequences, 39% seen once, with more than 20% in the top ten. Sample: blood. Source of these receptors: a human donor in good health. CDR3s include the opening cysteine and the closing phenylalanine or tryptophan. The D gene is left open where the match is weak. Rows may omit the clone size; those that give it use once, few, many or a size class.

CDR3nt | CDR3aa | j_gene | d_gene | v_gene | abundance | len
TGTGCCAGCAGCCCGCGCAGGGGTAAAGAGGATGGCTACACCTTC | CASSPRRGKEDGYTF | TRBJ1-2 | - | TRBV4-2 | - | 15
TGTGCCAGCAGCTCACTCTCCAGCGGGGACTCTTACACCGGGGAGCTGTTTTTT | CASSSLSSGDSYTGELFF | TRBJ2-2 | TRBD2 | TRBV6-5 | - | 18
TGCAGTGCTCGCAGGACAGGTCCAAACATTCAGTACTTC | CSARRTGPNIQYF | TRBJ2-4 | TRBD1 | TRBV20-1 | few | 13
TGTGCCAGCAGTTCTCTGGGACAGAGAAAAGTAGCTTTCTTT | CASSSLGQRKVAFF | TRBJ1-1 | TRBD1 | TRBV27 | - | 14
TGTGCCAGCAGCTTAGGGACAGGGGGCGCTGGGGCCAACGTCCTGACTTTC | CASSLGTGGAGANVLTF | TRBJ2-6 | TRBD1 | TRBV7-3 | many | 17
TGTGCCATCAGTGAGTTGGCGACTAGCGGGCAAGAGACCCAGTACTTC | CAISELATSGQETQYF | TRBJ2-5 | TRBD2 | TRBV10-3 | - | 16
TGCAGCGTTAGGGCGACAGGGGGCTCGGAAGCTTTCTTT | CSVRATGGSEAFF | TRBJ1-1 | TRBD1 | TRBV29-1 | - | 13
TGTGCCAGCAGCGCCAACGGACACGGCCAAGAGACCCAGTACTTC | CASSANGHGQETQYF | TRBJ2-5 | - | TRBV13 | - | 15
TGCAGTGCTAGAGAGAGTGGTACTATTCGCCATGAGACCCAGTACTTC | CSARESGTIRHETQYF | TRBJ2-5 | - | TRBV20-1 | - | 16
TGTGCCAGCAGTTACGCCCATGGGGACAGGATTTACTACGAGCAGTACTTC | CASSYAHGDRIYYEQYF | TRBJ2-7 | TRBD1 | TRBV6-5 | - | 17
TGCAGCGTTGAAGATCGACAGGGGACCTACGAGCAGTACTTC | CSVEDRQGTYEQYF | TRBJ2-7 | TRBD1 | TRBV29-1 | few | 14
TGTGCCAGCAGCTCGATCGGTAGGAGTGACGAGCAGTACTTC | CASSSIGRSDEQYF | TRBJ2-7 | - | TRBV5-6 | - | 14
TGTGCCAGCAGCTTAGCGAAGGGGCGCTCCTACAATGAGCAGTTCTTC | CASSLAKGRSYNEQFF | TRBJ2-1 | - | TRBV7-6 | - | 16
TGTGCCAGCAGAAGGACTAGCGGGGGATTCGGTACGCAGTATTTT | CASRRTSGGFGTQYF | TRBJ2-3 | TRBD2 | TRBV7-8 | - | 15
TGCAGTGCTGGGGACGGGATGAACACTGAAGCTTTCTTT | CSAGDGMNTEAFF | TRBJ1-1 | - | TRBV20-1 | - | 13
TGTGCCAGCAGCTTGGGGTTCGCCCCGTCGGTTGAGCAGTTCTTC | CASSLGFAPSVEQFF | TRBJ2-1 | - | TRBV7-2 | - | 15
TGTGCCACCAGCAGACCCGGAGCATCAGGGCGTGAAAAACTGTTTTTT | CATSRPGASGREKLFF | TRBJ1-4 | - | TRBV15 | - | 16